This is a list of T cell receptor beta chains from one sample in a study of CD4 and CD8 cells across lung adenocarcinoma regions. One entry per CDR3 protein results from TCRdb running MiXCR on the PCR reads. The repertoire has several thousand distinct CDR3 sequences, roughly 49% of them found once; the top ten carry around 48%. Sequenced: CD8+ T cells from the margin of a lung tumor. The receptors shown here come from a female donor with lung adenocarcinoma. The CD4 and CD8 labels of this study may be unreliable. CDR3s include the opening cysteine and the closing phenylalanine or tryptophan. The D gene is left open where the match is weak.

d_gene,j_gene,v_gene,CDR3aa
.,TRBJ2-3,TRBV6-1,CASIRGPSGSTGAQYF
TRBD1,TRBJ1-2,TRBV6-1,CASSVQTGASYGYTF
TRBD2,TRBJ2-4,TRBV6-5,CASSYGTSGRNEQYF
.,TRBJ2-1,TRBV10-2,CARGPEAGGKDAQFF
.,TRBJ1-1,TRBV27,CASSRQENTEAFF
TRBD2,TRBJ2-2,TRBV5-4,CASSLARGSGTSTGELFF
.,TRBJ2-1,TRBV27,CASRGDLARRDIF
.,TRBJ2-1,TRBV6-1,CASRPLVVSYNEQFF
TRBD1,TRBJ2-2,TRBV27,CALSLQGLSTGALYF
.,TRBJ2-7,TRBV6-1,CASNGNSYEQYF
.,TRBJ1-1,TRBV12-3/TRBV12-4,CASSFQGSEAFF
.,TRBJ1-4,TRBV7-2,CASSPRAAFNEKLFF
TRBD1,TRBJ2-2,TRBV6-2/TRBV6-3,CASSYTTGGLIGGELFF
TRBD2,TRBJ2-1,TRBV7-3,CASSAVTGGSYEQFF
.,TRBJ2-5,TRBV4-1,CASSQDPVQTREQYF
TRBD1,TRBJ2-3,TRBV5-5,CASSLGADRLSDTQYF
.,TRBJ1-5,TRBV27,CASSFGGNQPQHF
TRBD2,TRBJ2-1,TRBV10-2,CAGGVSGDEQFF
.,TRBJ2-3,TRBV6-5,CASSYNLNQGADTQYF
.,.,TRBV7-3,CARGLDGGVTDTQYF
TRBD1,TRBJ2-7,TRBV7-2,CASRLGKGAYDEQYF
.,TRBJ2-1,TRBV7-2,CVPSFCGSLCIEGASSEVPCCF
TRBD2,TRBJ2-7,TRBV10-3,CASSESSGSPYEQYF
TRBD2,TRBJ2-5,TRBV4-1,CASSQLRQAGGETQYF
TRBD2,TRBJ2-1,TRBV3-1,CASSPSGLAGVRKFF
.,TRBJ2-2,TRBV6-1,CASSEALRVKGGTTGELFF
.,TRBJ2-5,TRBV9,CASSAGNGQETQYF
.,TRBJ2-3,TRBV3-1,CASSQDRPLAEGPGTQYF
TRBD2,TRBJ2-5,TRBV5-1,CASSLVASGRLEQYF
.,TRBJ1-1,TRBV6-1,CASRTRWEGGGGTEAFF
.,TRBJ2-7,TRBV9,CASSAVLGGGEQYF
TRBD1,TRBJ2-6,TRBV6-1,CASGQGFGANVLTF
.,TRBJ1-1,TRBV5-6,CARGIDRRGTEAFF
.,TRBJ1-2,TRBV25-1,CASSEAGTVYGYTF
.,TRBJ2-7,TRBV27,CASSFGFGFHEQYF
.,TRBJ2-6,TRBV6-1,CASSGDMRTNVLTF
TRBD2,TRBJ2-2,TRBV6-1,CASIRGTSGSTGALYF
.,TRBJ1-5,TRBV27,CASSPTQGKAQPQHF
TRBD2,.,TRBV6-1,CASRAGLGGAGADTQYF
.,TRBJ2-3,TRBV20-1,CSAGKGGDTQYF
.,TRBJ2-5,TRBV10-3,CAGGGGGRDQETQYF
TRBD2,TRBJ2-1,TRBV5-1,CASSLQIAGEQFF
.,TRBJ1-1,TRBV27,CASSSPAQTAEAFF
TRBD2,TRBJ2-5,TRBV6-5,CASSHQTSGAETQNF
TRBD2,TRBJ2-3,TRBV6-1,CASWSGGSGKDTQYF
.,.,TRBV7-2,CASSFFRTDSYEQYF
.,TRBJ2-3,TRBV5-1,CASSLSTGTTDTQYF
.,TRBJ2-1,TRBV24-1,CATSARTPNNEQFF
TRBD2,TRBJ2-1,TRBV2,CASRLAGGGREQFF
.,TRBJ2-5,TRBV30,CAWSSTRRETQYF